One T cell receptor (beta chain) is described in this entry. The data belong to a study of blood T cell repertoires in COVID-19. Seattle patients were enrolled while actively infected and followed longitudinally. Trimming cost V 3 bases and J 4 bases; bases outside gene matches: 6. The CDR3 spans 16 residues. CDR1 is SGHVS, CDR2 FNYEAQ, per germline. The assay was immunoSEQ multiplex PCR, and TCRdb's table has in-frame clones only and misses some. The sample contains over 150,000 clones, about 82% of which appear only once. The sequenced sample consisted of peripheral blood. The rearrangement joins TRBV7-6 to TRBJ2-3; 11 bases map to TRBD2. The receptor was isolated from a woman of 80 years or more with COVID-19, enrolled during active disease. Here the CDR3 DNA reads TGTGCCAGCAGCTTCCTGACTAGCGGGATCCCAGATACGCAGTATTTT. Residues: CASSFLTSGIPDTQYF.